This T cell receptor beta chain is drawn from a study of T cells in tumors after PD-1 blockade. Overall study: During anti-PD-1 treatment, some patients continued daily vismodegib 150 mg. General study findings and limits: Expanded exhausted CD8+ clones after therapy were mostly novel clonotypes.

Assay used: immunoSEQ multiplex PCR; TCRdb lists only in-frame clones, some missing. This table has about 13,000 clones, about 62% appearing once. Looked up from germline, CDR1 is MNHEY and CDR2 is SVGAGI. The CDR3 is 12 amino acids. The germline V and J ends were trimmed by 5 bases and 9 bases, with 11 bases remaining between them. As concerns this clone: The antigen remains unidentified.

Before and after PD-1 blockade, biopsies were collected from the same primary tumor site. The chain carries TRBV6-5 and TRBJ2-1; D uncertain. The starting material was tumor tissue, obtained before anti-PD-1 treatment. The source is a human donor with cutaneous squamous cell carcinoma. The CDR3: CASSPGSSEQFF. The CDR3 coding sequence is TGTGCCAGCAGTCCCGGTTCAAGTGAGCAGTTCTTC.